The entry that follows covers one T cell receptor beta chain sequence. What it recognizes is unknown. Unsorted cryopreserved PBMC were sequenced, averaging roughly 100,000 T cells per clinical donor. The data originate from a study of T cells in tuberculosis. Study-wide results and caveats: Active tuberculosis TCR-alpha repertoires lay closer to GMM-specific TCRs than IGRA-negative controls, suggesting clonal expansion. Shorter CDR3-alpha in active tuberculosis partly drove smaller distances.

Profiled with immunoSEQ multiplex PCR; TCRdb holds only in-frame clones, not every one. The sample has about 36,000 clones; 93% are singletons. There are 14 residues in the CDR3. Germline loops: CDR1 LNHDA, CDR2 SQIVND (reference sequence). The germline V and J ends were trimmed by 6 bases and 3 bases, with 14 bases remaining between them. The genes are TRBV19 and TRBJ1-2; possible D gene TRBD1, 5 bases. The clonotype originates from a donor between 10 and 29 years old with latent tuberculosis or without tuberculosis infection. The sequencing sample was made of PBMCs. The chain's CDR3 is CASSLGGSHYGYTF. The CDR3 DNA is TGTGCCAGTAGCCTCGGGGGGTCCCACTATGGCTACACCTTC.